This TCR beta chain was found in a study of T-cell reconstitution after alpha-beta-depleted transplantation in children (dated by TCRdb to about 2016). With regard to the full study: T-cell immune reconstitution after TCRalphabeta/CD19-depleted allogeneic hematopoietic cell transplantation in children was quantitatively tracked in the study by means of TCR repertoire profiling. What the authors observed across the whole study: The frequencies of hyperexpanded clones fell over the following months, and after one year, T-cell counts and TCRbeta diversity were mostly attributed to newly produced T cells. About two months after transplant, the apparently early recovery of alphabetaT-cell counts reportedly depended on just several hundred clones that had expanded rapidly and came from non-depleted graft cells. In some patients, the high TCRbeta diversity seen at day 60 was put down to recipient T cells and intrathymic progenitors that had survived conditioning.

Sequences SEHNR (CDR1) and FQNEAQ (CDR2) are obtained from the germline V gene (reference sequence). The CDR3, from cysteine to phenylalanine, totals 13 residues. The sequence is cut down to CDR3 DNA, 39 bases in frame from base 1. The germline ends are 9 bases apart after V is trimmed by 5 bases and J by 3 bases. With regard to this clonotype: Its antigen is still unknown. No clone much larger than this one lies a single base away; base qualities are absent.

The library relied on PCR. Reads for this sample came from an Illumina HiSeq 2500. TCR libraries were prepared with molecular barcoding, using unique molecular identifiers to normalize TCRbeta repertoire quantification. Using fastp at Q25 and MiXCR, TCRdb reprocessed the public reads and kept productive beta chains. Rows are unified per CDR3 protein, each entry keeping the most common DNA and genes. Within this sample are 670,000 or so distinct CDR3 sequences, with over 10% of them counted one time only. Of the sample, about 0.79% falls within the top ten clones. Taken with the paper, the label for treatment or condition translates to: allogeneic hematopoietic cell transplantation with graft depleted of TCRalphabeta T cells and CD19 B cells. The children who served as transplant recipients had been given grafts of TCRalphabeta/CD19-depleted allogeneic hematopoietic cells.

This sequence was found in a girl aged 2-15 years with congenital amegakaryocytic thrombocytopenia, due to receive a stem cell transplant. The chain joins TRBV7-9 to TRBJ2-3; the D gene cannot be named for sure. The specimen comprised PBMCs, sampled before TCRalphabeta/CD19-depleted stem cell transplant. The CDR3 protein is CASSSAKTDTQYF. The nucleotides are TGTGCCAGCAGCAGCGCTAAAACAGATACGCAGTATTTT.